The T cell receptor beta chain described here comes from a study of T cells in localized non-small cell lung cancer. As to this clone: The antigen remains unidentified.

The repertoire was sequenced with immunoSEQ multiplex PCR; TCRdb's copy has only in-frame clones and lacks some. The table has tens of thousands of clones, approximately 90% seen once. Study-wide results and caveats: Out of the top 100 tumor clones, a median roughly 52 were seen in adjacent lung.

The CDR3 has 17 residues. Looked up from germline, CDR1 is SGHRS and CDR2 is YFSETQ. Trimming cost V 3 bases and J 0 bases, with 18 bases left between them. The sequencing here drew on peripheral blood, taken before any cancer treatment. The rearrangement links TRBV5-1 to TRBJ2-5, with a possible D match to TRBD2 (7 bases). This receptor was obtained from a female donor older than 55 with stage I lung adenocarcinoma. CDR3 DNA sequence: TGCGCCAGCAGCTCCAATTTAGGGGGGGGTGACCAAGAGACCCAGTACTTC. It yields the protein CASSSNLGGGDQETQYF.